This record concerns one TCR beta chain sequence. This sample is part of a study of blood T cell repertoires in COVID-19. Overall study context: From the United States, Italy and Spain came samples of acute and convalescent COVID-19.

Sequencing was performed with immunoSEQ multiplex PCR; in TCRdb, only in-frame clones are kept and a portion is missing. The repertoire consists of approximately 150,000 clones, with 81% occurring once and the leading ten covering approximately 5.6%. Trimming shortened V by 10 bases and J by 8 bases, and 20 bases separated the two germline ends. CDR3 length: 13 amino acids. Germline CDR1 reads SGHTA; CDR2 reads FQGNSA. Participants came from 20 to 25 US areas, aged roughly 18 to 89 years. Participants' own reports of clinical history determined their cohort assignment. The chain employs TRBV7-2 and TRBJ1-1; weak D call: TRBD1 (6 bases). Material: PBMCs or T cells enriched from blood (not recorded which). This clonotype was obtained from a woman between 35 and 50 years old with acute COVID-19. The DNA for the CDR3 is TGTGCCATCCAGGGGTCCTTTAGCTCCGAAGCTTTCTTT. Residues: CAIQGSFSSEAFF.